This T cell receptor (beta chain) was profiled in a study of OX40 agonist ivuxolimab in advanced cancers. Turning to the study itself: The patients got ivuxolimab, which is an agonistic anti-OX40 (CD134) antibody.

Regarding the study as a whole: Certain nonresponders likewise exhibited a low normalized T-cell clonal expansion. Mean expanded clone counts were higher in CD8+ than CD4+ T cells.

Method: immunoSEQ multiplex PCR; TCRdb's copy keeps in-frame clones and lacks some. Of roughly 44,000 clones in the sample, around nine tenths are singletons; the top ten hold 10% to 15%. Regarding this clone: Its antigen is unidentified.

Patients had blood sampled at baseline and again on cycle 4 day 1 and cycle 7 day 1. Trimming took 0 bases from V and 1 from J; bases not matched to a gene: 0. The CDR3 sequence is 14 residues long. Per germline, CDR1 MNHEY and CDR2 SVGAGI. The chain couples TRBV6-5 to TRBJ2-7, with 7 bases identical to TRBD1. Sequencing was performed on CD4+ or CD8+ T cells sorted from blood, taken in a trial of the OX40 agonist ivuxolimab. This receptor was identified in an adult with an advanced solid tumor such as melanoma, head and neck, liver or kidney cancer. CDR3 bases: TGTGCCAGCAGTTACTCGGACAGGTCCTACGAGCAGTACTTC. Its protein product is CASSYSDRSYEQYF.